This note documents a single T cell receptor beta chain sequence. In the original workflow: How many nucleated cells were present was estimated from reference gene primer amplification. Produced via immunoSEQ multiplex PCR; TCRdb's table is partial and in-frame only. V and J calls and clone size are as listed in that table; D and trimming were resolved from the DNA. Here the sample spans some 180,000 clones, roughly three quarters being singletons. This sample is drawn from a study of blood T cell repertoires in COVID-19. Study information: Sources were T cells, B-cell-depleted T cells, or PBMCs; the material itself was cDNA or gDNA.

It was during active infection that Seattle patients were enrolled and then longitudinally followed. Germline V gene lookup returns CDR1 LGHDT and CDR2 YNNKEL (reference sequence). CDR3 length equals 14 residues. The junction had 9 bases not matched to a gene; V was cut back by 4 bases and J by 16 bases. The clonotype comes from a woman between 40 and 50 years old with COVID-19, enrolled during active disease. This sequence joins TRBV3-1 (or the pseudogene TRBV3-2) and TRBJ2-4, with 14 bases matching TRBD2. Sample: peripheral blood. The CDR3 region is CASSLRTSGGLLYF. The DNA for the CDR3 is TGTGCCAGCAGCCTCCGGACTAGCGGGGGGCTCCTCTACTTC.